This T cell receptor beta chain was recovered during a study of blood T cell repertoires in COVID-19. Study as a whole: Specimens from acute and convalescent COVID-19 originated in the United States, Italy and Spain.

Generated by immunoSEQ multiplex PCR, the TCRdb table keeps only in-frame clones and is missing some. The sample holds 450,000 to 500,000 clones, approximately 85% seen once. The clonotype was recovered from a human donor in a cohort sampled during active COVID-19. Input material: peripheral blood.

CDR3 region: CASSELSNRDRGRGGYTF. The CDR3 nucleotides are TGTGCCAGCAGTGAACTTTCCAACCGGGACAGGGGGCGCGGTGGCTACACCTTC. The gene calls are TRBV6-1 and TRBJ1-2; 12 bases fit TRBD1. The V and J ends lost 2 bases and 7 bases, in that order; junction bases with no gene match: 14. Per the germline V gene, CDR1 is MNHNS and CDR2 is SASEGT. This CDR3 spans 18 amino acids.